This T cell receptor (beta chain) was captured in a study of blood T cell repertoires in COVID-19. This clone occurred once. Original handling: For nucleated cells, counts were estimated from reference gene primer amplification. Some clones are missing from TCRdb's copy, which holds only in-frame ones; the method was immunoSEQ multiplex PCR. V and J calls plus clone size are reproduced from that table; the DNA served to infer D and trimming. The sample consists of approximately 220,000 clones, roughly 84% of them appearing once. Material for sequencing was PBMCs or T cells enriched from blood (not recorded which). The sequence came from a middle-aged woman who had recovered from COVID-19.

CDR3 sequence (DNA): TGTGCCAGCAGCTGGAGGGCAGGCACAGATACGCAGTATTTT. This codes for CASSWRAGTDTQYF. V gene TRBV5-6 combines with J gene TRBJ2-3; weak D call: TRBD2 (6 bases). CDR1 and CDR2 (germline): SGHDT, YYEEEE. Deletions cut 3 bases from V and 1 base from J, with 9 bases between. The CDR3 extends over 14 amino acids.